Each of the 30 T cell receptor beta chains below was sequenced from the same sample in a study of technical replicates of blood from a handful of donors. This table comes from immunoSEQ multiplex PCR, and its TCRdb copy is limited to in-frame clones, with some not included. The table shows fewer than 95,000 clones, with roughly 93% occurring only once. Material: T cells isolated from PBMCs. These receptors were obtained from a human donor in good health.

This chain uses TRBV6-1 with TRBJ1-5; D call uncertain. Per the germline V gene, CDR1 is MNHNS and CDR2 is SASEGT. Trimming took off 8 bases at V and 4 bases at J, with 12 bases between the two ends. The CDR3 has 13 amino acids. The CDR3 loop is CASGRERNQPQHF. The CDR3 nucleotides are TGTGCCAGCGGTCGCGAGAGAAATCAGCCCCAGCATTTT.

CDR3 nucleotides: TGTGCCAGCAGCTTACAACGGGAGACCCAGTACTTC. Its translation is CASSLQRETQYF. The chain employs TRBV11-1 and TRBJ2-5; D is uncertain. CDR3 length: 12 residues. V lost 2 bases to trimming and J lost 5 bases, with 6 bases between them. The germline CDR1 and CDR2 sequences are SGHAT and FQDESV (reference sequence).

The CDR3 DNA sequence: TGCGCCAGCAGCCAGGGCATGTCCCTAGCGGGAGTTAATAGCTGGGAGCTGTTTTTT. Translation: CASSQGMSLAGVNSWELFF. The rearrangement uses TRBV4-1 and TRBJ2-2, with 10 positions matching TRBD2. The CDR3 totals 19 residues. The germline CDR1 and CDR2 sequences are MGHRA and YSYEKL. V lost 3 bases, J lost 9 bases, and 19 bases stayed unmatched.

The chain has TRBV4-1 and TRBJ2-7, with D perhaps TRBD1 (6 bases). V was shortened by 6 bases and J by 3 bases, with 18 bases between the two germline ends. The CDR3 length is 15 residues. Germline V gene lookup returns CDR1 MGHRA and CDR2 YSYEKL. The CDR3 DNA sequence: TGCGCCAGCAGGTCCGTTGGCAGGGGTGACTACGAGCAGTACTTC. Translating gives CASRSVGRGDYEQYF.

This chain joins TRBV11-2 and TRBJ2-7; 14 bases agree with TRBD2. Trimming cost V 5 bases and J 11 bases; bases outside gene matches: 11. The CDR3 has 15 amino acids. CDR1 and CDR2 from the germline V gene are SGHAT and FQNNGV. Here the CDR3 DNA reads TGTGCCAGCAGCCGGGTGGGGACTAGCGGGGGCCCGGAGTACTTC. It codes for CASSRVGTSGGPEYF.

This chain connects TRBV6-4 to TRBJ1-2; D is possibly TRBD1 (5 bases). The CDR3 is made up of 9 amino acids. From germline, CDR1 is MRHNA and CDR2 SNTAGT. Trimming took 9 bases from V and 11 from J, leaving 10 bases between them. Written as DNA, the CDR3 is TGTGCCAGGAGACAGATATACACCTTC. This translates into CARRQIYTF.

In its sample, this clone was seen once. The chain combines TRBV19 with TRBJ2-7; 7 positions match TRBD1. V gave up 4 bases and J gave up 3 bases; unmatched junction bases: 6. The CDR3 is 14 amino acids. CDR1 LNHDA and CDR2 SQIVND come from the germline V gene (reference sequence). CDR3 protein: CASSRRQGNYEQYF. As DNA, the CDR3 is TGTGCCAGTAGTAGGCGACAGGGTAACTACGAGCAGTACTTC.

This sequence joins TRBV29-1 and TRBJ2-1; D gene ambiguous. Germline CDR1 reads SQVTM; CDR2 reads ANQGSEA. The CDR3 spans 13 residues. Trimming removed 5 bases at V and 0 bases at J, with 8 bases between. CDR3: CSVSVSSYNEQFF. CDR3 sequence (DNA): TGCAGCGTTTCGGTAAGCTCCTACAATGAGCAGTTCTTC.

The chain couples TRBV11-1 to TRBJ2-3, with D perhaps matching TRBD2 (5 bases). Germline loops: CDR1 SGHAT, CDR2 FQDESV (reference sequence). The CDR3 contains 14 residues. V was shortened by 4 bases and J by 4 bases, with 12 bases between the two germline ends. The CDR3 loop reads CASSSLNGADTQYF. The DNA of the CDR3 is TGTGCCAGCAGCTCACTAAACGGGGCAGATACGCAGTATTTT.

This sequence joins TRBV18 and TRBJ2-3; D unclear. This CDR3 region has 12 residues. V dropped 2 bases and J dropped 8 bases, with 8 bases sitting between them. CDR1 is KGHSH and CDR2 is LQKENI in the germline V gene. The CDR3: CASSPVGRTQYF. CDR3 sequence (DNA): TGTGCCAGCTCACCAGTTGGGCGTACGCAGTATTTT.

This clone has only one observation. The chain recombines TRBV13 with TRBJ1-2, with D possibly TRBD1 on 6 matching bases. The CDR3 is 13 residues long. Trimming shortened V by 5 bases and J by 7 bases, and 14 bases separated the two germline ends. The germline CDR1 and CDR2 sequences are PRHDT and FYEKMQ (reference sequence). CDR3 sequence (DNA): TGTGCCAGCAGCCTGACGGCAGGGGTTGGCTACACCTTC. Translated, it gives CASSLTAGVGYTF.

This sequence joins TRBV2 and TRBJ2-7; D might be TRBD1 (5 bases). This CDR3 region has 12 residues. With 7 bases removed from V and 2 bases from J, the gap between germline ends came to 9 bases. CDR1 is SNHLY, CDR2 FYNNEI, per germline. The CDR3 sequence is CASMNRPYEQYF. The CDR3, as DNA: TGTGCCAGCATGAACAGGCCCTACGAGCAGTACTTC.

This chain joins TRBV2 and TRBJ2-1, with D unresolved. Per germline, CDR1 SNHLY and CDR2 FYNNEI. Trimming took off 6 bases at V and 0 bases at J, with 12 bases between the two ends. The CDR3 extends over 15 amino acids. The CDR3 region is CASSLDLSSYNEQFF. The CDR3 coding sequence is TGTGCCAGCAGCCTAGATTTGAGCTCCTACAATGAGCAGTTCTTC.

The chain joins TRBV5-4 to TRBJ2-1, with D tentatively TRBD1 (5 bases). V was cut by 2 bases and J by 2 bases, with 11 bases left in between. The CDR3 has 15 amino acids. CDR1 is SGHNT, CDR2 YYREEE, per germline (reference sequence). Here the CDR3 reads CASSLGLDTYNEQFF. CDR3 nucleotide sequence: TGTGCCAGCAGCTTAGGGCTGGACACCTACAATGAGCAGTTCTTC.

The chain carries TRBV11-2 and TRBJ1-5; D possibly corresponds to TRBD1 (5 bases). CDR1 is SGHAT and CDR2 is FQNNGV in the germline V gene. This CDR3 is 16 amino acids long. V was pared by 4 bases and J by 1 base, with 14 bases between. The CDR3 spells CASSSQAQGSNQPQHF. In DNA, the CDR3 is TGTGCCAGCAGCTCCCAGGCGCAGGGCAGCAATCAGCCCCAGCATTTT.

The rearrangement links TRBV19 to TRBJ2-4; 16 nucleotides match TRBD2. V lost 3 bases and J lost 2; bases outside the gene matches: 7. This CDR3 spans 19 amino acids. Per the germline V gene, CDR1 is LNHDA and CDR2 is SQIVND (reference sequence). The CDR3 coding sequence is TGTGCCAGTAGTATGGGACTAGCGGGAGGGCCGTTATCCAAAAACATTCAGTACTTC. This codes for CASSMGLAGGPLSKNIQYF.

The CDR3 protein is CASSSPGQGIRRYEQYF. The CDR3 DNA reads TGTGCCAGCAGTTCTCCGGGACAGGGAATAAGGCGCTACGAGCAGTACTTC. The V call is TRBV28, the J call TRBJ2-7; 9 positions match TRBD1. This CDR3 contains 17 residues. Germline values: CDR1 MDHEN, CDR2 SYDVKM. The V and J ends lost 4 bases and 3 bases, in that order; junction bases with no gene match: 13.

This chain uses TRBV27 with TRBJ1-5; 9 bases match TRBD1. The V segment lost 3 bases and the J segment 1 base; nucleotides outside the gene matches: 16. The CDR3 covers 20 residues. Germline CDR1 reads MNHEY; CDR2 reads SMNVEV (reference sequence). This chain's CDR3 is CASSLNWDREGSVSNQPQHF. CDR3 bases: TGTGCCAGCAGTTTGAATTGGGACAGGGAAGGATCGGTAAGCAATCAGCCCCAGCATTTT.

The V and J genes are TRBV7-2 and TRBJ2-5; perhaps TRBD2 as D (5 bases). The length of the CDR3 is 14 residues. Trimming took 3 bases from V and 5 from J, leaving 13 bases between them. The germline CDR1 and CDR2 sequences are SGHTA and FQGNSA. Written as DNA, the CDR3 is TGTGCCAGCAGCTTCGGCGGCACGGGGGAGACCCAGTACTTC. Its translation: CASSFGGTGETQYF.

The J gene is TRBJ1-3, the V gene TRBV11-3; 7 positions match TRBD1. Trimming removed 5 bases from V and 0 bases from J; junction bases left unmatched: 13. The CDR3 sequence is 18 residues long. Germline V lookup: CDR1 SGHNT, CDR2 YENEEA. The CDR3 region is CASSLDPGQRYSGNTIYF. Here the CDR3 DNA reads TGTGCCAGCAGCCTGGACCCGGGACAGCGATACTCTGGAAACACCATATATTTT.

This clone was counted once. The rearrangement joins TRBV6-6 to TRBJ1-1, with D possibly being TRBD1 (6 bases). Germline V gives CDR1 MNHNY, CDR2 SVGAGI (reference sequence). Trimming removed 10 bases at V and 2 bases at J, with 11 bases between. The CDR3 length is 12 residues. The DNA of the CDR3 is TGTGCCATAAAACAGGGTAACACTGAAGCTTTCTTT. Translation: CAIKQGNTEAFF.

This clone was counted a single time. The CDR3 is CASSDSGGHNTEAFF. CDR3 bases: TGTGCCAGCTCAGACTCAGGGGGCCACAACACTGAAGCTTTCTTT. The chain uses TRBV18 and TRBJ1-1, with 8 bases identical to TRBD1. Germline CDR1 reads KGHSH; CDR2 reads LQKENI. Trimming took 5 bases from V and 2 from J; bases not matched to a gene: 7. This CDR3 has 15 amino acids.

The chain recombines TRBV7-8 with TRBJ2-7; possible D gene TRBD2, 5 bases. The germline gives CDR1 SGHVS, CDR2 FQNEAQ. V gave up 2 bases and J gave up 4 bases, with 18 bases separating them. The CDR3 has 16 residues. For the CDR3, the DNA is TGTGCCAGCAGCTTATCTACCTTTGAGGGAAGGTACGAGCAGTACTTC. Translating it yields CASSLSTFEGRYEQYF.

This chain connects TRBV27 to TRBJ2-7; TRBD1 matches 7 bases. CDR3 size: 13 residues. V lost 4 bases to trimming and J lost 4 bases; unmatched junction nucleotides: 4. Germline-derived CDR1 and CDR2 are MNHEY and SMNVEV (reference sequence). The CDR3 DNA reads as TGTGCCAGCAGTTGGGGGACAGATTACGAGCAGTACTTC. This codes for CASSWGTDYEQYF.

J is TRBJ2-5 and V is TRBV11-2, with 9 bases that match TRBD2. There are 16 residues in the CDR3. The germline V gene encodes CDR1 SGHAT and CDR2 FQNNGV. The ends lost 4 bases at V and 4 bases at J; junction bases unmatched: 10. The CDR3 DNA sequence: TGTGCCAGCAGCTCCGCCCCTGGACTAGCGACAGAGACCCAGTACTTC. It specifies CASSSAPGLATETQYF. Full variable domain (rest looked up from reference TRBV11-2 and TRBJ2-5): EAGVAQSPRYKIIEKRQSVAFWCNPISGHATLYWYQQILGQGPKLLIQFQNNGVVDDSQLPKDRFSAERLKGVDSTLKIQPAKLEDSAVYLCASSSAPGLATETQYFGPGTRLLVL.

On this clone: Its ends do not fully match the called genes, so a read error is possible. The CDR3, as DNA: TGTGCTAGCAGCTTGACAGAGAACACCGGGGAGCTGTTTTTT. Translation gives CASSLTENTGELFF. This chain connects TRBV7-7 to TRBJ2-2, with a possible D match to TRBD1 (5 bases). This CDR3 comprises 14 residues. Looked up from germline, CDR1 is SSHAT and CDR2 is FNYEAQ (reference sequence).

The gene calls are TRBV5-6 and TRBJ2-7, with 7 bases identical to TRBD1. J was trimmed by 3 bases and V by 4 bases; bases with no gene match: 7. The CDR3 has 14 residues. Germline lookup yields CDR1 SGHDT and CDR2 YYEEEE. The CDR3 DNA is TGTGCCAGCAGCCCGGGACAGTCCGACTACGAGCAGTACTTC. This codes for CASSPGQSDYEQYF.

Comments on this clone: The germline gene is not matched at one end of the junction; a read error may be the cause. The V call is TRBV11-2, the J call TRBJ2-1; 12 nucleotides line up with TRBD2. The CDR3 runs to 16 residues. Germline V gene data show CDR1 as SGHAT and CDR2 as FQNNGV. The chain's CDR3 is CASSIETSGRPWEQFF. The CDR3 coding sequence is TGTGCCAGCAGCATAGAGACTAGCGGGAGACCATGGGAGCAGTTCTTC.

The chain recombines TRBV11-2 with TRBJ2-7; 14 positions match TRBD2. Per germline, CDR1 SGHAT and CDR2 FQNNGV. This CDR3 is 18 amino acids long. V trimming: 4 bases; J trimming: 0 bases; junction bases outside the gene matches: 8. CDR3 sequence reads: CASSSPGTSGSPSYEQYF. The CDR3 DNA follows: TGTGCCAGCAGCTCCCCAGGGACTAGCGGGAGTCCCTCCTACGAGCAGTACTTC.

The chain combines TRBV10-3 with TRBJ2-7; 9 bases agree with TRBD1. The germline V gene has CDR1 ENHRY and CDR2 SYGVKD. The CDR3 runs 14 residues. Trimming at V came to 5 bases and at J to 9 bases, leaving 11 bases not matched to a gene. The CDR3 coding sequence is TGTGCCATCAGTCCGGGACAGGGTGGGTATGGGCAGTACTTC. Encoded protein: CAISPGQGGYGQYF.